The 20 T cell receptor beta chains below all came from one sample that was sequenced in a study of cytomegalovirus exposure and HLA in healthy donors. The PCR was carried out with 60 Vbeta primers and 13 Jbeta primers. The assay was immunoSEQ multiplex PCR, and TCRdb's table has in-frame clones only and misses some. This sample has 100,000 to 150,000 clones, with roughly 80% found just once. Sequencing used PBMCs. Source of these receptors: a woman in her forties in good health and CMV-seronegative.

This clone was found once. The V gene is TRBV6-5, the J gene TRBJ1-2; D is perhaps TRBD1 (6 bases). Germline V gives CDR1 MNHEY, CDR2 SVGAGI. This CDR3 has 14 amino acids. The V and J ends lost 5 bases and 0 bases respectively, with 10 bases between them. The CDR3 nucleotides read TGTGCCAGCAGTAGGACAGTGGCTAACTATGGCTACACCTTC. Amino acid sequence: CASSRTVANYGYTF.

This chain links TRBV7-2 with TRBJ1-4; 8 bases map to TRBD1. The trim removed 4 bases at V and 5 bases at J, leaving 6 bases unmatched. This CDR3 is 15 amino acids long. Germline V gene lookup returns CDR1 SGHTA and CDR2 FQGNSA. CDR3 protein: CASSSPDRANEKLFF. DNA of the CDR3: TGTGCCAGCAGCTCCCCGGACAGGGCCAATGAAAAACTGTTTTTT.

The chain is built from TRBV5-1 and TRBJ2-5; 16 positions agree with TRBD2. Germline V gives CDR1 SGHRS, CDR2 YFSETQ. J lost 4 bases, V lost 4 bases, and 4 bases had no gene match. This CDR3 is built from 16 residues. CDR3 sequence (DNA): TGCGCCAGCAGCGGGACTAGCGGGGGGGCTGGAGAGACCCAGTACTTC. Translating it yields CASSGTSGGAGETQYF.

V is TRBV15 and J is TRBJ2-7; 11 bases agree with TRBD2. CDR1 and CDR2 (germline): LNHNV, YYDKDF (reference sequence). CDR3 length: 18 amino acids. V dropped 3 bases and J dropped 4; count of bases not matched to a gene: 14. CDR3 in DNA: TGTGCCACCAGCAGGGACTCAGCCGGGACTAGCGGTCAATACGAGCAGTACTTC. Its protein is CATSRDSAGTSGQYEQYF.

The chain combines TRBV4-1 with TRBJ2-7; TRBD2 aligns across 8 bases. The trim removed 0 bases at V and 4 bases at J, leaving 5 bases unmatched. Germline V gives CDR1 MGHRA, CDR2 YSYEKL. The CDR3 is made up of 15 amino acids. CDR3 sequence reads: CASSQEAGGHYEQYF. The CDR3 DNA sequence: TGCGCCAGCAGCCAAGAGGCGGGGGGCCATTACGAGCAGTACTTC.

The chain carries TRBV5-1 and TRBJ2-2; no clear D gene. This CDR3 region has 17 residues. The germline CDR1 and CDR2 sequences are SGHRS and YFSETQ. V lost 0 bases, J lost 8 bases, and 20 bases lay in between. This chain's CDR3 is CASSLGANRNTPGELFF. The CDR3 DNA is TGCGCCAGCAGCTTGGGGGCAAATCGGAACACACCGGGGGAGCTGTTTTTT.

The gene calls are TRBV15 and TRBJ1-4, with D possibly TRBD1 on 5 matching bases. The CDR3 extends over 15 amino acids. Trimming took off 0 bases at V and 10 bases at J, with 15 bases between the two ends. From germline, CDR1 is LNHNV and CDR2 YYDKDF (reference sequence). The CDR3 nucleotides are TGTGCCACCAGCAGAGACGGGAGTGGGGCGGCAAAACTGTTTTTT. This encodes CATSRDGSGAAKLFF.

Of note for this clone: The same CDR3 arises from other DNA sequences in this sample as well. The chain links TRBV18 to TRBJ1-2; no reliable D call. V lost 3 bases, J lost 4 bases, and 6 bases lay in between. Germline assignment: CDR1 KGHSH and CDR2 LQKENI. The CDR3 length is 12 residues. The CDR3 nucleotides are TGTGCCAGCTCACCGGAGGGCTATGGCTACACCTTC. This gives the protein CASSPEGYGYTF.

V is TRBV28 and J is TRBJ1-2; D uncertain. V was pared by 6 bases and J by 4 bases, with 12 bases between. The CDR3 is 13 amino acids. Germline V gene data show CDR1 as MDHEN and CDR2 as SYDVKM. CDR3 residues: CASSFLELYGYTF. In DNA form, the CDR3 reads TGTGCCAGCAGCTTTCTGGAGCTCTATGGCTACACCTTC.

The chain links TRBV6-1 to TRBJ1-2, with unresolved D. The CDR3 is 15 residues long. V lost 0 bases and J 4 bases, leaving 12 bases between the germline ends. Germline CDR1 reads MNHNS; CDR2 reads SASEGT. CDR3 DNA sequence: TGTGCCAGCAGTGAAGCGCTCGGCCGCGGCTATGGCTACACCTTC. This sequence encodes CASSEALGRGYGYTF.

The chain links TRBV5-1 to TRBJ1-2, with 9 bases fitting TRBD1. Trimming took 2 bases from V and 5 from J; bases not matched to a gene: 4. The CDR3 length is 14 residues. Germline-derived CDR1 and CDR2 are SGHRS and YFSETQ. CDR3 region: CASSFDGQGYGYTF. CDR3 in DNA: TGCGCCAGCAGCTTCGACGGACAGGGGTATGGCTACACCTTC.

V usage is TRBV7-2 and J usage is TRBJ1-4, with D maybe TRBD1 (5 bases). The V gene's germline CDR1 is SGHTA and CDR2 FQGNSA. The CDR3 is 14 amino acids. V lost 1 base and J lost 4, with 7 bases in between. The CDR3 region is CASSLGGLNEKLFF. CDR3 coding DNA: TGTGCCAGCAGCTTAGGGGGCCTTAATGAAAAACTGTTTTTT. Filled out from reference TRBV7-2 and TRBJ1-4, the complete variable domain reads GAGVSQSPSNKVTEKGKDVELRCDPISGHTALYWYRQSLGQGLEFLIYFQGNSAPDKSGLPSDRFSAERTGGSVSTLTIQRTQQEDSAVYLCASSLGGLNEKLFFGSGTQLSVL.

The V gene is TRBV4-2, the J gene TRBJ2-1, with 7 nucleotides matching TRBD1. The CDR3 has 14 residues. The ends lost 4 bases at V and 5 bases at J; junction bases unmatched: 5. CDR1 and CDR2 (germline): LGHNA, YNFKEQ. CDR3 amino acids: CASSLGDRNNEQFF. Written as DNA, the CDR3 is TGTGCCAGCAGCCTCGGGGACAGAAACAATGAGCAGTTCTTC.

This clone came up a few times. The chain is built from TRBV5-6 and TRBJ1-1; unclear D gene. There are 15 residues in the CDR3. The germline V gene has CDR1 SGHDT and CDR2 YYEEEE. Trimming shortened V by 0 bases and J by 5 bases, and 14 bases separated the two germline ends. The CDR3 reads CASSLASGTRTEAFF. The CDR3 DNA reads TGTGCCAGCAGCTTGGCCAGCGGAACGCGTACTGAAGCTTTCTTT.

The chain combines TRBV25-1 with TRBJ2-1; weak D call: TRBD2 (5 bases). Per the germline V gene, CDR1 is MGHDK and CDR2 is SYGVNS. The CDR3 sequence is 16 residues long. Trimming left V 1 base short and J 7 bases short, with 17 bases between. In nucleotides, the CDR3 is TGTGCCAGCAGTGAATGGGCAGCTCGACTACGGAATGAGCAGTTCTTC. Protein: CASSEWAARLRNEQFF.

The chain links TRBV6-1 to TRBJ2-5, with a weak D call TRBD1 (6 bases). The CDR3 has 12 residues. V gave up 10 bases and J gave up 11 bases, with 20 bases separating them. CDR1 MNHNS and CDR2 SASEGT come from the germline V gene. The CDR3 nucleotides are TGTGCCACCCACGGACAGTTTTGGGAGCAGTACTTC. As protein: CATHGQFWEQYF.

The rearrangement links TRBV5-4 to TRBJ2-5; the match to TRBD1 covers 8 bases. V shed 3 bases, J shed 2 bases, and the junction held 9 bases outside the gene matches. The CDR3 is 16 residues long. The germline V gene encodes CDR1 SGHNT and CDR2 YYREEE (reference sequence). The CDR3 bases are TGTGCCAGCAGCTCGACGCTAAGGACAGGGCAAGAGACCCAGTACTTC. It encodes CASSSTLRTGQETQYF.

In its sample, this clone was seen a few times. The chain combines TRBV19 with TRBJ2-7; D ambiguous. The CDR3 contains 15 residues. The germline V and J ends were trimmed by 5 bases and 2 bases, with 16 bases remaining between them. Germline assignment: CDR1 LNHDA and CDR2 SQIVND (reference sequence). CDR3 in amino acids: CASSPDAVPAYEQYF. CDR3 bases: TGTGCCAGTAGTCCCGACGCGGTCCCAGCCTACGAGCAGTACTTC. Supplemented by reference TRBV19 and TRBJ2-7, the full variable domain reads DGGITQSPKYLFRKEGQNVTLSCEQNLNHDAMYWYRQDPGQGLRLIYYSQIVNDFQKGDIAEGYSVSREKKESFPLTVTSAQKNPTAFYLCASSPDAVPAYEQYFGPGTRLTVT.

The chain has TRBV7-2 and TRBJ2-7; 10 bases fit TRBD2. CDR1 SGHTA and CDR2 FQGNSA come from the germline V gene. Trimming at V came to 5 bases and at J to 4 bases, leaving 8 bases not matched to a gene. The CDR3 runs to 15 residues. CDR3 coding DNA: TGTGCCAGCAGCATGACTAGCGGGTGGGATTACGAGCAGTACTTC. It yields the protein CASSMTSGWDYEQYF.

CDR3 loop: CASSETLDFTYNEQFF. The DNA of the CDR3 is TGTGCCAGCAGTGAAACCCTGGACTTTACCTACAATGAGCAGTTCTTC. The chain combines TRBV2 with TRBJ2-1, with D tentatively TRBD2 (5 bases). Germline CDR1 reads SNHLY; CDR2 reads FYNNEI. Trimming left V 2 bases short and J 2 bases short, with 13 bases between. The CDR3 extends over 16 amino acids.